Shown below are 30 T cell receptor beta chains from a single sample sequenced in a study of T cells in Graves' hyperthyroidism and ophthalmopathy. Using RNA transcripts as the source, TCR beta CDR3 regions were amplified. Carried out on the TCR CDR3, a first-round RT-PCR used the HTBI primer set. MiXCR, run by TCRdb on the multiplex PCR reads, gives a single entry per CDR3 protein. The repertoire holds fewer than 550,000 distinct CDR3 sequences, with about 24% as singletons. The sample taken for sequencing was blood. These receptors all come from a woman aged 25 to 45 with Graves' ophthalmopathy.

At least ten counts were recorded for this clonotype. The rearrangement links TRBV4-1 to TRBJ1-1, with a possible D match to TRBD1 (5 bases). The CDR3 totals 15 residues. Germline V gene lookup returns CDR1 MGHRA and CDR2 YSYEKL. V was clipped by 0 bases and J by 1 base, with 9 bases between them. CDR3 nucleotide sequence: TGCGCCAGCAGCCAAGAAAGAGGGGAGAACACTGAAGCTTTCTTT. Its protein is CASSQERGENTEAFF.

This clonotype was detected ten times or more. The rearrangement links TRBV20-1 to TRBJ2-5; 10 nucleotides line up with TRBD2. This CDR3 is built from 15 residues. V was pared by 3 bases and J by 6 bases, with 10 bases of the junction left unmatched. Per germline, CDR1 DFQATT and CDR2 SNEGSKA (reference sequence). CDR3 DNA sequence: TGCAGTGCTAGTGAGCGGGGGGGCCAGGGGAAGACCCAGTACTTC. As protein: CSASERGGQGKTQYF.

The table lists this clonotype with many counts. The chain recombines TRBV6-1 with TRBJ1-2; D gene unclear. This CDR3 is built from 15 residues. The V end lost 4 bases, the J end lost 3 bases, and 15 bases lay between the germline ends. Looked up from germline, CDR1 is MNHNS and CDR2 is SASEGT. As DNA, the CDR3 is TGTGCCAGCAGTGCTTCTGGGGTTGGTGACTATGGCTACACCTTC. Translation gives CASSASGVGDYGYTF.

The chain has TRBV7-2 and TRBJ2-2, with D uncertain. CDR3 length: 13 amino acids. Trimming shortened V by 5 bases and J by 4 bases, and 8 bases separated the two germline ends. Germline V gene lookup returns CDR1 SGHTA and CDR2 FQGNSA. The CDR3 sequence: CASSPMATGELFF. CDR3 nucleotide sequence: TGTGCCAGCAGCCCGATGGCCACCGGGGAGCTGTTTTTT.

The chain couples TRBV5-4 to TRBJ1-2; 7 nucleotides line up with TRBD1. Germline lookup yields CDR1 SGHNT and CDR2 YYREEE (reference sequence). J was trimmed by 2 bases and V by 3 bases; bases with no gene match: 7. The CDR3 sequence is 15 residues long. CDR3 sequence: CASSSQGGENYGYTF. CDR3 sequence (DNA): TGTGCCAGCAGCTCCCAGGGGGGCGAGAACTATGGCTACACCTTC. The full variable domain, completed using reference TRBV5-4 and TRBJ1-2, is ETGVTQSPTHLIKTRGQQVTLRCSSQSGHNTVSWYQQALGQGPQFIFQYYREEENGRGNFPPRFSGLQFPNYSSELNVNALELDDSALYLCASSSQGGENYGYTFGSGTRLTVV.

This clonotype was detected ten times or more. The chain is built from TRBV6-1 and TRBJ1-1; 9 positions match TRBD1. CDR3 size: 16 residues. CDR1 and CDR2 (germline): MNHNS, SASEGT. Trimming took 1 base from V and 4 from J; bases not matched to a gene: 7. Here the CDR3 DNA reads TGTGCCAGCAGTGAAGGGGGGACAGGGTTAGTCACTGAAGCTTTCTTT. Encoded protein: CASSEGGTGLVTEAFF.

This clonotype was found many times. The chain has TRBV6-5 and TRBJ1-6; 7 nucleotides match TRBD1. CDR1 and CDR2 from the germline V gene are MNHEY and SVGAGI. After removal of 2 bases from V and 5 bases from J, the junction contained 6 bases not matched to a gene. CDR3 length: 16 residues. This CDR3 reads CASSYGPTGDNSPLHF. The CDR3, as DNA: TGTGCCAGCAGTTACGGGCCAACAGGGGATAATTCACCCCTCCACTTT.

This clonotype was detected ten times or more. The chain combines TRBV12-3 or TRBV12-4 with TRBJ1-2, with D tentatively TRBD1 (6 bases). V was shortened by 3 bases and J by 6 bases, with 8 bases between the two germline ends. This CDR3 contains 12 residues. For the CDR3, the DNA is TGTGCCAGCAGTTTTGGGGGGCATGGCTACACCTTC. Its protein is CASSFGGHGYTF.

The rearrangement uses TRBV5-8 and TRBJ1-1; the D gene is possibly TRBD1 (6 bases). Germline CDR1 reads SGHTS; CDR2 reads YDEGEE. V lost 0 bases, J lost 4 bases, and 10 bases lay in between. This CDR3 region has 14 residues. In DNA form, the CDR3 reads TGTGCCAGCAGCTTGGGAGGGGACACCACTGAAGCTTTCTTT. Translating gives CASSLGGDTTEAFF.

This clonotype has a count of ten or more. The V call is TRBV12-3 or TRBV12-4, the J call TRBJ1-2; perhaps TRBD1 as D (5 bases). This CDR3 is 15 amino acids long. V lost 6 bases, J lost 7 bases, and 21 bases lay in between. The CDR3 sequence: CASSQPSRQSRGYTF. The CDR3 bases are TGTGCCAGCAGCCAACCCTCCCGACAGTCCCGTGGCTACACCTTC.

The table lists this clonotype with a few counts. One base away lies a much larger clone, so this may be a sequencing read error. J is TRBJ1-5 and V is TRBV19; TRBD1 might be the D (6 bases). V was trimmed by 4 bases and J by 6 bases, leaving 10 bases between them. This CDR3 is built from 13 residues. Germline loops: CDR1 LNHDA, CDR2 SQIVND (reference sequence). CDR3 residues: CASSTGGGQPQHF. The CDR3 nucleotides read TGTGCCAGTAGTACGGGGGGCGGTCAGCCCCAGCATTTT.

CDR3 DNA: TGCGCCAGCAGGTACAGGGTTATTTCTATGGGTCGCTCCTACGAGCAGTACTTC. Its protein product is CASRYRVISMGRSYEQYF. V usage is TRBV4-1 and J usage is TRBJ2-7, with a weak D call TRBD1 (6 bases). The CDR3 runs 18 residues. Trimming left V 6 bases short and J 0 bases short, with 24 bases between. Looked up from germline, CDR1 is MGHRA and CDR2 is YSYEKL.

The chain uses TRBV20-1 and TRBJ2-7, with 9 bases matching TRBD2. J lost 6 bases, V lost 6 bases, and 15 bases had no gene match. This CDR3 has 15 residues. The germline V gene encodes CDR1 DFQATT and CDR2 SNEGSKA (reference sequence). DNA of the CDR3: TGCAGTGCCAGCCAGGGGACTAGCTGGTCGGTCGAGCAGTACTTC. Translating it yields CSASQGTSWSVEQYF.

This clonotype was recorded once. The CDR3 loop reads CASTSPARLNTEAFF. The CDR3 DNA follows: TGTGCCAGTACCTCCCCGGCCCGACTGAACACTGAAGCTTTCTTT. This chain connects TRBV19 to TRBJ1-1; D not certain. The CDR3 runs 15 residues. Germline loops: CDR1 LNHDA, CDR2 SQIVND (reference sequence). Trimming shortened V by 7 bases and J by 0 bases, and 15 bases separated the two germline ends.

This CDR3 is CASSLRSTGMGSGNTIYF. The CDR3 bases are TGTGCCAGCAGCTTAAGGTCGACAGGCATGGGCAGTGGAAACACCATATATTTT. The chain employs TRBV7-3 and TRBJ1-3; D may be TRBD1 (6 bases). The V end lost 1 base, the J end lost 3 bases, and 19 bases lay between the germline ends. The germline CDR1 and CDR2 sequences are SGHTA and FQGTGA. This CDR3 spans 18 amino acids.

This clonotype was recorded a few times. The DNA for the CDR3 is TGTGCCAGGGACGGCAGCATGAACTATGGCTACACCTTC. Its protein is CARDGSMNYGYTF. The chain couples TRBV19 to TRBJ1-2; D not certain. V was clipped by 9 bases and J by 2 bases, with 13 bases between them. Germline V gives CDR1 LNHDA, CDR2 SQIVND (reference sequence). This CDR3 is 13 amino acids long.

In this sample, this clonotype turned up many times. The V gene is TRBV12-3 or TRBV12-4, the J gene TRBJ1-5; D is unclear. Trimming removed 2 bases at V and 3 bases at J, with 11 bases between. The CDR3 runs 15 residues. Written as DNA, the CDR3 is TGTGCCAGCAGTTTAAGGCCGAGGCCCAATCAGCCCCAGCATTTT. It encodes CASSLRPRPNQPQHF.

V and J are TRBV7-3 and TRBJ2-2, with 8 bases matching TRBD2. The CDR3 contains 15 residues. After removal of 5 bases from V and 4 bases from J, the junction contained 6 bases not matched to a gene. Germline V gives CDR1 SGHTA, CDR2 FQGTGA. The CDR3 loop is CASSPGGATTGELFF. CDR3 in DNA: TGTGCCAGCAGCCCGGGGGGGGCGACCACCGGGGAGCTGTTTTTT.

The sample holds many counts of this clonotype. This chain links TRBV27 with TRBJ2-5; 9 bases align to TRBD1. With V trimmed by 6 bases and J by 3 bases, 11 bases remained unmatched. The CDR3 totals 16 residues. Germline V CDR1 and CDR2: MNHEY, SMNVEV (reference sequence). In DNA, the CDR3 is TGTGCCAGCAGACAGGGTCTCGACAGGGGGGAAGAGACCCAGTACTTC. It encodes CASRQGLDRGEETQYF.

This clonotype has ten or more counts. The chain is built from TRBV29-1 and TRBJ2-7; D might be TRBD1 (8 bases). Trimming took off 7 bases at V and 7 bases at J, with 20 bases between the two ends. The CDR3 is made up of 13 amino acids. Germline V lookup: CDR1 SQVTM, CDR2 ANQGSEA. The CDR3 DNA sequence: TGCAGCGCCTTAACAGGGGGGGTCGGGGAGCAGTACTTC. It specifies CSALTGGVGEQYF.

This clonotype was observed many times. The chain is built from TRBV28 and TRBJ1-5; no clear D gene. The CDR3 is 10 amino acids. The V gene's germline CDR1 is MDHEN and CDR2 SYDVKM. V was clipped by 6 bases and J by 3 bases, with 0 bases between them. The CDR3 region has the DNA TGTGCCAGCAGCAATCAGCCCCAGCATTTT. Amino acid sequence: CASSNQPQHF. Full variable domain (rest looked up from reference TRBV28 and TRBJ1-5): DVKVTQSSRYLVKRTGEKVFLECVQDMDHENMFWYRQDPGLGLRLIYFSYDVKMKEKGDIPEGYSVSREKKERFSLILESASTNQTSMYLCASSNQPQHFGDGTRLSIL.

This clonotype appeared many times. This rearrangement joins TRBV16 to TRBJ2-7, with 7 positions matching TRBD2. The CDR3 extends over 16 amino acids. Trimming cost V 4 bases and J 1 base; bases outside gene matches: 10. Germline V gene data show CDR1 as KGHSY and CDR2 as FQNENV. The chain's CDR3 is CASSRSTSSPSYEQYF. In nucleotides, the CDR3 is TGTGCCAGCAGCCGGTCGACTAGCAGCCCGTCCTACGAGCAGTACTTC. Complete variable domain (other parts from reference TRBV16 and TRBJ2-7): GEEVAQTPKHLVRGEGQKAKLYCAPIKGHSYVFWYQQVLKNEFKFLISFQNENVFDETGMPKERFSAKCLPNSPCSLEIQATKLEDSAVYFCASSRSTSSPSYEQYFGPGTRLTVT.

This clonotype was counted at least ten times. This sequence joins TRBV6-2 or TRBV6-3 and TRBJ2-5; 9 bases align to TRBD2. CDR1 and CDR2 (germline): MNHEY, SVGEGT. V shed 7 bases, J shed 4 bases, and the junction held 13 bases outside the gene matches. The length of the CDR3 is 16 residues. DNA for the CDR3: TGTGCCAGCACCCCCCTCGCGGGGGGGTTAGGAGAGACCCAGTACTTC. Translating gives CASTPLAGGLGETQYF.

This clonotype was counted many times. This chain links TRBV5-1 with TRBJ2-5; weak D call: TRBD2 (6 bases). CDR3 size: 14 residues. Trimming stripped 3 bases from V and 2 bases from J, with 11 bases between. Germline V gene sequence: CDR1 SGHRS, CDR2 YFSETQ. CDR3 region: CASSSGEVQETQYF. CDR3 in DNA: TGCGCCAGCAGCTCGGGGGAGGTTCAAGAGACCCAGTACTTC. Supplemented by reference TRBV5-1 and TRBJ2-5, the full variable domain reads KAGVTQTPRYLIKTRGQQVTLSCSPISGHRSVSWYQQTPGQGLQFLFEYFSETQRNKGNFPGRFSGRQFSNSRSEMNVSTLELGDSALYLCASSSGEVQETQYFGPGTRLLVL.

Ten or more counts support this clonotype. This sequence joins TRBV20-1 and TRBJ2-7, with D perhaps matching TRBD1 or TRBD2 (6 bases each). This CDR3 comprises 12 residues. V lost 6 bases to trimming and J lost 6 bases, with 15 bases between them. Germline assignment: CDR1 DFQATT and CDR2 SNEGSKA (reference sequence). CDR3: CSAAIGGSEQYF. In DNA form, the CDR3 reads TGCAGTGCCGCAATCGGGGGCTCCGAGCAGTACTTC.

This rearrangement joins TRBV20-1 to TRBJ2-7; either TRBD1 or TRBD2 may fit D (5 bases each). The CDR3 consists of 12 residues. Germline V gives CDR1 DFQATT, CDR2 SNEGSKA (reference sequence). Trimming removed 5 bases at V and 2 bases at J, with 10 bases between. The CDR3 DNA reads TGCAGTGCTGGGGGTCCCACCTACGAGCAGTACTTC. It translates to CSAGGPTYEQYF.

This clonotype was counted between two and nine times. This chain connects TRBV4-3 to TRBJ2-2; 9 bases agree with TRBD1. Germline loops: CDR1 LGHNA, CDR2 YSLEER. V shed 3 bases, J shed 1 base, and the junction held 3 bases outside the gene matches. The CDR3 length is 16 residues. The CDR3 reads CASSHPTGGNTGELFF. In DNA form, the CDR3 reads TGCGCCAGCAGCCACCCGACAGGGGGGAACACCGGGGAGCTGTTTTTT.

The chain is built from TRBV6-1 and TRBJ2-7; TRBD1 might be the D (6 bases). Trimming left V 7 bases short and J 5 bases short, with 12 bases between. Per the germline V gene, CDR1 is MNHNS and CDR2 is SASEGT. CDR3 length: 12 amino acids. DNA for the CDR3: TGTGCCAGCACCAGTCAGGGGAACGAGCAGTACTTC. Its protein is CASTSQGNEQYF.

This clonotype was seen ten or more times. The chain links TRBV27 to TRBJ1-5; tentatively, D is TRBD1 (5 bases). Trimming cost V 6 bases and J 2 bases, with 20 bases left between them. The CDR3 covers 17 residues. In germline, CDR1 is MNHEY, CDR2 SMNVEV (reference sequence). The CDR3, as DNA: TGTGCCAGCAGCCCGAAGGGGTTAAGGTATCGCAATCAGCCCCAGCATTTT. Translating it yields CASSPKGLRYRNQPQHF.

V is TRBV28 and J is TRBJ2-7; D is uncertain. The CDR3 contains 15 residues. CDR1 is MDHEN and CDR2 is SYDVKM in the germline V gene. V was shortened by 5 bases and J by 4 bases, with 18 bases between the two germline ends. This chain's CDR3 is CASSTRRRSIYEQYF. DNA for the CDR3: TGTGCCAGCAGTACCCGAAGGCGCTCGATATACGAGCAGTACTTC.